This paragraph reports one T cell receptor beta chain. What it binds is unknown. Every CD8+ T cell subset underwent triplicate sorting at roughly 320,000 cells apiece. A CD45RO-CCR7+CD27+CD95- phenotype identified naive CD8+ T cells. The libraries of TRB cDNA were constructed through 5' RACE using UMI labels. For each CDR3 protein, TCRdb gives one entry from its re-call of the 5' RACE reads, without DNA. With approximately 96,000 distinct CDR3 sequences in the sample, the ten largest clones hold 1.1%. Looked up from germline, CDR1 is LNHDA and CDR2 is SQIVND (reference sequence). The CDR3 consists of 13 residues. This sample stems from a study of CXCR3-negative and CXCR3-positive naive CD8 T cells. Findings and limits, study-wide: Memory CD8+ T cell repertoires were far less diverse than both naive subsets. CXCR3-expressing naive cells carried TRB CDR3s more hydrophobic than those of CXCR3-negative naive cells. Naive cells, whether CXCR3-negative or CXCR3-positive, had similar TRBV-TRBJ usage, while memory cells differed.

The J gene is TRBJ2-1, the V gene TRBV19; TCRdb names TRBD1, which stays unverified in the absence of DNA. The clonotype comes from a human donor in good health. Some clones in this sample may be carry-over from other donors' samples. Sequencing used naive CXCR3+ CD8+ T cells from blood. Noted subset: CD45RO-CCR7+CD27+CD95- naive CD8+ T cells expressing CXCR3 (TNR3+). CDR3 amino acids: CASSRGQYNEQFF.